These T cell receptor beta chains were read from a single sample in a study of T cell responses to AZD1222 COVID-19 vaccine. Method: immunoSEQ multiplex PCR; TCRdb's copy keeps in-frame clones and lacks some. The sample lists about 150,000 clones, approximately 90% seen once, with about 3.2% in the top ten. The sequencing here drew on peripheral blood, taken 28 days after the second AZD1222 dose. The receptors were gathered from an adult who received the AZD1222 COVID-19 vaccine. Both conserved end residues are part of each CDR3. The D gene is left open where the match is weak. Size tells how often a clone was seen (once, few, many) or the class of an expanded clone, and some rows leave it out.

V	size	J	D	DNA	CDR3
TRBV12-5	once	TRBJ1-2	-	TGTGCTAGTGGTTGGTCGGACAGTTCTAACTATGGCTACACCTTC	CASGWSDSSNYGYTF
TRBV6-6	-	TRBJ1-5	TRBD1	TGTGCCAGCAGTTACGCAGGGGGTAATCAGCCCCAGCATTTT	CASSYAGGNQPQHF
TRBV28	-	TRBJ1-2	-	TGTGCCAGCAGGCAGGGACAAAGGGATCTAAGGGGCTACACCTTC	CASRQGQRDLRGYTF
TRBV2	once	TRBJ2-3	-	TGTGCCAGGGGACGCGCGGAGCCGTCAGGAGATACGCAGTATTTT	CARGRAEPSGDTQYF
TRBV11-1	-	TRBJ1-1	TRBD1	TGTGCCAGCAGCTCTCGGACAGGCTTAGAAGCTTTCTTT	CASSSRTGLEAFF
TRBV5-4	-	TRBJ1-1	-	TGTGCCAGCAGCTTGGTTAATAGAGCTGAAGCTTTCTTT	CASSLVNRAEAFF
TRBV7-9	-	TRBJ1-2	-	TGTGCCAGCAGCCCGGACAACTATGGCTACACCTTC	CASSPDNYGYTF
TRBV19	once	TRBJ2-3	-	TGTGCCAGTACCGGCGATACGCAGTATTTT	CASTGDTQYF
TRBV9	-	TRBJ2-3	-	TGTGCCAGCAGCCCCGCCGCTAACACAGATACGCAGTATTTT	CASSPAANTDTQYF
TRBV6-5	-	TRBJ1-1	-	TGTGCCGCCAGCGGGGGGCGGCACACTGAAGCTTTCTTT	CAASGGRHTEAFF
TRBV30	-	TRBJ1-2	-	TGTGCCTGGTTCTTAAAGGTGTTCAGGGTTGAGGGCTACACCTTC	CAWFLKVFRVEGYTF
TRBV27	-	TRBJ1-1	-	TGTGCCAGCAGCCGAGGGGGGGGACGCCCCGACACTGAAGCTTTCTTT	CASSRGGGRPDTEAFF